Reported below is one T cell receptor beta chain. As originally analysed: The assay estimated nucleated cells by amplifying reference gene primers. The repertoire was sequenced with immunoSEQ multiplex PCR; TCRdb's copy has only in-frame clones and lacks some. From that table come the V and J calls and clone size; the DNA was used to work out D and trimming. The sample holds about 200,000 clones; roughly nine tenths are singletons and the top ten take about 6.3%. V lost 5 bases to trimming and J lost 10 bases; unmatched junction nucleotides: 5. CDR3 length: 13 residues. The germline CDR1 and CDR2 sequences are SGHTA and FQGTGA. The sample originates from a study of blood T cell repertoires in COVID-19. Study information: There were acute and convalescent COVID-19 samples, and they came from the United States, Italy and Spain.

V is TRBV7-3 and J is TRBJ1-6, with 7 positions matching TRBD1. The clonotype originates from a man in his sixties who had recovered from COVID-19. The source material was peripheral blood. As DNA, the CDR3 is TGTGCCAGCAGCCCCGACAGGGACTCACCCCTCCACTTT. Translated: CASSPDRDSPLHF. Together with reference TRBV7-3 and TRBJ1-6, the CDR3 gives the full variable domain: GAGVSQTPSNKVTEKGKYVELRCDPISGHTALYWYRQSLGQGPEFLIYFQGTGAADDSGLPNDRFFAVRPEGSVSTLKIQRTERGDSAVYLCASSPDRDSPLHFGNGTRLTVT.